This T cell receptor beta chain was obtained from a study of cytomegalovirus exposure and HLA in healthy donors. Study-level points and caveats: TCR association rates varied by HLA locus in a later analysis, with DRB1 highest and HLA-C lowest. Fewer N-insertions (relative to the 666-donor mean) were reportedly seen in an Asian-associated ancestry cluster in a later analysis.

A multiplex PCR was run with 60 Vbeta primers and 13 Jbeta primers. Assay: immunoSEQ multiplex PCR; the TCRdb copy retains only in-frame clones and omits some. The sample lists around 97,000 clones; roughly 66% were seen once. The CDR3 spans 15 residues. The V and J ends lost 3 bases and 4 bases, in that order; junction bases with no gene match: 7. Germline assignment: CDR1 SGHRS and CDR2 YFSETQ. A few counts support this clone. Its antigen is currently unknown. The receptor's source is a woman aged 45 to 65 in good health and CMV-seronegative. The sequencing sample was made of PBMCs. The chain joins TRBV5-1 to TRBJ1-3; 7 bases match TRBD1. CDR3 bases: TGCGCCAGCAGCTCTGCCGGGACAGCGGGAAACACCATATATTTT. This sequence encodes CASSSAGTAGNTIYF.